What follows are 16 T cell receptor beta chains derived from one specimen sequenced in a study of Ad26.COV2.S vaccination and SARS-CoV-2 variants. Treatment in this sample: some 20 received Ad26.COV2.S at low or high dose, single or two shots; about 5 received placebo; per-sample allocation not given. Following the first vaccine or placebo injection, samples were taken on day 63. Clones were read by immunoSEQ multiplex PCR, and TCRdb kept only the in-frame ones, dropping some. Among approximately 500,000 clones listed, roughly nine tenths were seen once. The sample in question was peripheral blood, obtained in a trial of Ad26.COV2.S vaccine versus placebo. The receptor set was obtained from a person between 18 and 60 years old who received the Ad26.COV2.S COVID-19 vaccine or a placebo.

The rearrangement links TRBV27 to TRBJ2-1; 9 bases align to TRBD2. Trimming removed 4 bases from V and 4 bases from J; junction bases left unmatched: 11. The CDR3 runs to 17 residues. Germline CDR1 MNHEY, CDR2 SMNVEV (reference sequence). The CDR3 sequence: CASSSVAGVPTYNEQFF. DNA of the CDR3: TGTGCCAGCAGTTCAGTAGCGGGAGTACCCACTTACAATGAGCAGTTCTTC.

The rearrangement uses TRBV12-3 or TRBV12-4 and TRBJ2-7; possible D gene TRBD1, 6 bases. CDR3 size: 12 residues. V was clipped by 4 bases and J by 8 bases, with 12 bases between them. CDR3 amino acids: CASSYPGTKQYF. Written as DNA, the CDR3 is TGTGCCAGCAGTTACCCCGGGACAAAGCAGTACTTC.

This CDR3 is CSVGQGNQPQHF. In DNA, the CDR3 is TGCAGCGTGGGACAGGGTAATCAGCCCCAGCATTTT. The V call is TRBV29-1, the J call TRBJ1-5; 9 positions match TRBD1. The J segment lost 4 bases and the V segment lost 6 bases, leaving 1 base of the junction unmatched. Germline loops: CDR1 SQVTM, CDR2 ANQGSEA. The CDR3 length is 12 residues. Variable domain in full (rest from reference TRBV29-1 and TRBJ1-5): SAVISQKPSRDICQRGTSLTIQCQVDSQVTMMFWYRQQPGQSLTLIATANQGSEATYESGFVIDKFPISRPNLTFSTLTVSNMSPEDSSIYLCSVGQGNQPQHFGDGTRLSIL.

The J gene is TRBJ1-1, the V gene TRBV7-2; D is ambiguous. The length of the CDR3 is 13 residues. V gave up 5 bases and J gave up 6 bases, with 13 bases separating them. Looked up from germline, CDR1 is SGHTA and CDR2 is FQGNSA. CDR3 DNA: TGTGCCAGCAGCCTGGAACCGTTAGCTGAAGCTTTCTTT. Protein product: CASSLEPLAEAFF.

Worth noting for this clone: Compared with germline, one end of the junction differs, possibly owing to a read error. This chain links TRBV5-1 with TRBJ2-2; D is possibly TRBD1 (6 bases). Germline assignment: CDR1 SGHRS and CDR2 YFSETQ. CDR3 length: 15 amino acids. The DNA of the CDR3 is TGCGCCAGCTCGCGGACAGCTGGGAACGCCGGGGAGCTGTTTTTT. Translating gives CASSRTAGNAGELFF.

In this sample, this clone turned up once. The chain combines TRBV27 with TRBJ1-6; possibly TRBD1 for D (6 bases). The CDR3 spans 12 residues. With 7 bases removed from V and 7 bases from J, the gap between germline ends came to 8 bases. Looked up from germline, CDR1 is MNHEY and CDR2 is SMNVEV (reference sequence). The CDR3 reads CASTQGNSPLHF. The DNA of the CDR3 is TGTGCCAGCACCCAGGGGAATTCACCCCTCCACTTT.

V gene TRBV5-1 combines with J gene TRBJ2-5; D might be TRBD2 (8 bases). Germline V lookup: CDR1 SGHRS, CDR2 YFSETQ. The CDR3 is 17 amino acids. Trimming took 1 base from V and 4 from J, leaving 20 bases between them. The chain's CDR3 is CASSLSGQRGSRETQYF. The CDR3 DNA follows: TGCGCCAGCAGCTTGTCGGGACAGCGGGGGTCCCGAGAGACCCAGTACTTC.

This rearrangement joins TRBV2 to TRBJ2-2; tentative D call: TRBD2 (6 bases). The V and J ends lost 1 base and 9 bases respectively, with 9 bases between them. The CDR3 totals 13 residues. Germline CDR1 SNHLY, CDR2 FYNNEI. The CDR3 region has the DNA TGTGCCAGCAGTGAAGTGGGGGGACGGGAGCTGTTTTTT. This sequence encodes CASSEVGGRELFF.

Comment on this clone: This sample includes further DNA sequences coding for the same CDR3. The CDR3 sequence is CAWSATSYEQYF. In nucleotides, the CDR3 is TGTGCCTGGAGTGCAACCAGTTACGAGCAGTACTTC. The chain has TRBV30 and TRBJ2-7; D is uncertain. CDR1 is GTSNPN and CDR2 is SVGIG in the germline V gene (reference sequence). The CDR3 length is 12 residues. The V and J ends lost 1 base and 4 bases respectively, with 8 bases between them.

CDR3 amino acids: CAWSVLGQGINEQYF. The CDR3 DNA reads as TGTGCCTGGAGTGTCCTAGGACAGGGGATCAACGAGCAGTACTTC. This chain links TRBV30 with TRBJ2-7; 9 nucleotides match TRBD1. Germline values: CDR1 GTSNPN, CDR2 SVGIG (reference sequence). The CDR3 runs to 15 residues. With V trimmed by 0 bases and J by 5 bases, 8 bases remained unmatched.

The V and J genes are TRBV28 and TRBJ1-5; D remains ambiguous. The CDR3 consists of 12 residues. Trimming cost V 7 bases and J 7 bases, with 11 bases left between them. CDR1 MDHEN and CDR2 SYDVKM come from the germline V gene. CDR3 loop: CASKGSTQPQHF. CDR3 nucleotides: TGTGCCAGCAAAGGGTCGACACAGCCCCAGCATTTT.

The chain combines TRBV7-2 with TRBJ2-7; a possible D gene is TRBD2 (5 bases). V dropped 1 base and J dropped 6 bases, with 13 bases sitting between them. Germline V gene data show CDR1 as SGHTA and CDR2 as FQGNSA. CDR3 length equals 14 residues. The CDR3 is CASSLVPGEGEQYF. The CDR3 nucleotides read TGTGCCAGCAGCTTAGTCCCAGGCGAGGGCGAGCAGTACTTC.

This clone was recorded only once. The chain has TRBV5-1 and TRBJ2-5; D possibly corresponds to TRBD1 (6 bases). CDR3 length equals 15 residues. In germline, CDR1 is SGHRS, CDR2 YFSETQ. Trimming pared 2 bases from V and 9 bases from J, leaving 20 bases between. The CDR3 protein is CASSLTASIEGAQYF. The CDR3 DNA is TGCGCCAGCAGCTTAACGGCTTCTATTGAGGGGGCCCAGTACTTC.

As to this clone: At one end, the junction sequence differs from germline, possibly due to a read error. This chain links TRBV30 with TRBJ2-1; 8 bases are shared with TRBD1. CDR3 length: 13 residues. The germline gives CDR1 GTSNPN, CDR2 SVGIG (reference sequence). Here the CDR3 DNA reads TGTGCCTCCGACAGGGGATCCTCCAATGAGCAGTTCTTC. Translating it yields CASDRGSSNEQFF.

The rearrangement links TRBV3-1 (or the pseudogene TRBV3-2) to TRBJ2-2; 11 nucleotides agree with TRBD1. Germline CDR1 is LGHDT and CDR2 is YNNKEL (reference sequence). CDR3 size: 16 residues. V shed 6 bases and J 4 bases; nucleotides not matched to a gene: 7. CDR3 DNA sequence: TGTGCCAGCAGTCAGGACAGGGGGCGTATCACCGGGGAGCTGTTTTTT. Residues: CASSQDRGRITGELFF.

CDR3 residues: CASSSNRRQNNEQFF. CDR3 coding DNA: TGTGCCAGTAGTTCCAATAGGAGACAGAACAATGAGCAGTTCTTC. This rearrangement joins TRBV19 to TRBJ2-1; tentatively, D is TRBD1 (5 bases). This CDR3 spans 15 amino acids. V dropped 5 bases and J dropped 5 bases, with 16 bases sitting between them. Germline V gene data show CDR1 as LNHDA and CDR2 as SQIVND (reference sequence).